Each of the 25 T cell receptor beta chains below was sequenced from the same sample in a study of neurological immune-mediated disorders. TCRdb analysed the 5' RACE reads with MiXCR anew, one entry per CDR3 protein. There are over 11,000 distinct CDR3 sequences in the sample; roughly 7% occur only once, and approximately 25% lies in the top ten. Sequenced sample: CD8+ T cells from blood. The receptors were sampled from a woman aged 40 to 50 in good health.

The sample holds many counts of this clonotype. The rearrangement links TRBV11-2 to TRBJ2-7; D gene unclear. The germline V gene encodes CDR1 SGHAT and CDR2 FQNNGV. V was pared by 0 bases and J by 3 bases, with 3 bases between. The CDR3 consists of 12 residues. The CDR3 is CASSLERYEQYF. For the CDR3, the DNA is TGTGCCAGCAGCTTAGAACGCTACGAGCAGTACTTC.

Relative to its sample, this clonotype is medium-sized. The chain is built from TRBV27 and TRBJ1-2; D is unclear. V was pared by 5 bases and J by 6 bases, with 13 bases between. Germline V CDR1 and CDR2: MNHEY, SMNVEV (reference sequence). The CDR3 extends over 13 amino acids. The CDR3 region has the DNA TGTGCCAGCAGTCCCCGCCCCAGGCATGGCTACACCTTC. The encoded protein is CASSPRPRHGYTF.

This clonotype showed up many times. CDR3 amino acids: CASSVVGLDEQFF. The CDR3 region has the DNA TGTGCCAGCAGTGTAGTAGGACTCGATGAGCAGTTCTTC. The chain employs TRBV6-4 and TRBJ2-1, with D possibly TRBD2 on 5 matching bases. V shed 4 bases and J shed 8 bases, with 12 bases lying between them. In germline, CDR1 is MRHNA, CDR2 SNTAGT. The CDR3 consists of 13 residues.

There are many counts of this clonotype. The J gene is TRBJ1-6, the V gene TRBV7-9, with 7 bases aligning to TRBD1. Germline assignment: CDR1 SEHNR and CDR2 FQNEAQ (reference sequence). CDR3 length equals 14 residues. Trimming removed 8 bases from V and 4 bases from J; junction bases left unmatched: 5. The CDR3: CASQVRGYNSPLHF. CDR3 DNA sequence: TGTGCCAGCCAAGTCAGGGGGTATAATTCACCCCTCCACTTT.

This clonotype occurred many times. The V gene is TRBV28, the J gene TRBJ1-5; D call uncertain. CDR1 and CDR2 from the germline V gene are MDHEN and SYDVKM. The CDR3 has 12 residues. The V end lost 5 bases, the J end lost 7 bases, and 9 bases lay between the germline ends. For the CDR3, the DNA is TGTGCCAGCAGTCGTGGGGTCCAGCCCCAGCATTTT. This translates into CASSRGVQPQHF.

This clonotype came up many times. J is TRBJ1-6 and V is TRBV6-5; TRBD1 might be the D (6 bases). Germline V gene lookup returns CDR1 MNHEY and CDR2 SVGAGI. The CDR3 is made up of 13 amino acids. Trimming removed 10 bases at V and 4 bases at J, with 11 bases between. The CDR3 spells CAIKQGYNSPLHF. Here the CDR3 DNA reads TGTGCCATCAAACAGGGTTATAATTCACCCCTCCACTTT.

This clonotype rates as large. The rearrangement links TRBV27 to TRBJ2-1; no definite D call. The CDR3 is 12 amino acids. V was clipped by 6 bases and J by 6 bases, with 9 bases between them. Germline V lookup: CDR1 MNHEY, CDR2 SMNVEV (reference sequence). CDR3 nucleotides: TGTGCCAGCAGCCCCCTGGGCAATGAGCAGTTCTTC. It is translated as CASSPLGNEQFF.

This clonotype was seen many times. The J gene is TRBJ2-7, the V gene TRBV28, with a possible D match to TRBD1 (6 bases). V shed 5 bases and J shed 4 bases, with 18 bases lying between them. CDR3 length equals 15 residues. CDR1 is MDHEN and CDR2 is SYDVKM in the germline V gene. CDR3 region: CASSLSYRDEYEQYF. CDR3 DNA: TGTGCCAGCAGTCTTTCCTACAGGGATGAATACGAGCAGTACTTC.

This clonotype was detected ten times or more. The gene calls are TRBV20-1 and TRBJ2-7; 8 bases fit TRBD2. Germline V gene data show CDR1 as DFQATT and CDR2 as SNEGSKA (reference sequence). CDR3 length: 15 amino acids. The V gene end was trimmed by 1 base and the J gene end by 2 bases; junction bases not matched to a gene: 7. Here the CDR3 DNA reads TGCAGTGCTAGAGGGTTTAGCGGGACCCCCTACGAGCAGTACTTC. It specifies CSARGFSGTPYEQYF.

This clonotype was found many times. CDR3 coding DNA: TGTGCCAGCAGCGGGACATCCGGAAACACCATATATTTT. This sequence encodes CASSGTSGNTIYF. The chain has TRBV9 and TRBJ1-3; tentatively, D is TRBD1 (5 bases). Germline loops: CDR1 SGDLS, CDR2 YYNGEE. V gave up 3 bases and J gave up 4 bases, with 8 bases separating them. The CDR3 has 13 amino acids.

This clonotype came up many times. The CDR3 region has the DNA TGCGCCAGCAGCCAACGGGGAACTAATGAAAAACTGTTTTTT. Protein product: CASSQRGTNEKLFF. The V and J genes are TRBV4-1 and TRBJ1-4; D uncertain. Between the trimmed V and J ends, which lost 2 bases and 1 base, there was a span of 5 bases. CDR3 length: 14 residues. Looked up from germline, CDR1 is MGHRA and CDR2 is YSYEKL.

The table lists this clonotype with many counts. The CDR3 is CASRDSYNEQFF. The CDR3, as DNA: TGTGCCAGCAGAGACAGCTACAATGAGCAGTTCTTC. The V and J genes are TRBV12-3 or TRBV12-4 and TRBJ2-1; TRBD1 might be the D (5 bases). The ends were cut back, 6 bases at V and 3 bases at J, with 6 bases in the middle. The CDR3 extends over 12 amino acids.

The table lists this clonotype with many counts. V usage is TRBV3-1 and J usage is TRBJ1-4; D might be TRBD1 (6 bases). The germline V and J ends were trimmed by 0 bases and 8 bases, with 16 bases remaining between them. The CDR3 runs to 16 residues. Germline lookup yields CDR1 LGHDT and CDR2 YNNKEL (reference sequence). CDR3 bases: TGTGCCAGCAGCCAAGAGAGGTCAGGGGCGAGGGAAAAACTGTTTTTT. It translates to CASSQERSGAREKLFF.

This clonotype has ten or more counts. This chain uses TRBV29-1 with TRBJ1-2; D not certain. The germline CDR1 and CDR2 sequences are SQVTM and ANQGSEA. This CDR3 has 13 amino acids. Trimming removed 0 bases from V and 6 bases from J, with 11 bases in between. The CDR3 here is CSVEDRVWNGYTF. The CDR3 DNA sequence: TGCAGCGTTGAAGATCGGGTATGGAATGGCTACACCTTC.

This clonotype is medium-sized (0.01 to 0.1%). CDR3 nucleotides: TGTGCCAGCAGTTACAATGGCGCCGGGGAGCTGTTTTTT. Encoded protein: CASSYNGAGELFF. V is TRBV6-5 and J is TRBJ2-2; D uncertain. Germline CDR1 is MNHEY and CDR2 is SVGAGI. The CDR3 contains 13 residues. Between the trimmed V and J ends, which lost 2 bases and 6 bases, there was a span of 7 bases.

The table lists this clonotype with many counts. The chain carries TRBV20-1 and TRBJ2-7; 9 nucleotides match TRBD1. This CDR3 has 16 amino acids. The ends lost 6 bases at V and 1 base at J; junction bases unmatched: 13. Germline V gene sequence: CDR1 DFQATT, CDR2 SNEGSKA (reference sequence). DNA of the CDR3: TGCAGTGCAACGGGACAGGGCCTCCCACTATCCTACGAGCAGTACTTC. The encoded protein is CSATGQGLPLSYEQYF.

This clonotype was counted ten times or more. The rearrangement links TRBV25-1 to TRBJ2-1; 13 nucleotides line up with TRBD2. CDR1 and CDR2 (germline): MGHDK, SYGVNS. The CDR3 runs 19 residues. The junction had 11 bases not matched to a gene; V was cut back by 2 bases and J by 4 bases. The chain's CDR3 is CASSEPLNWTSGGYNEQFF. The CDR3 DNA follows: TGTGCCAGCAGTGAACCCCTAAACTGGACTAGCGGGGGATACAATGAGCAGTTCTTC.

Many counts were recorded for this clonotype. This chain connects TRBV6-1 to TRBJ1-1; D not certain. V lost 0 bases to trimming and J lost 6 bases, with 14 bases between them. Germline values: CDR1 MNHNS, CDR2 SASEGT. The CDR3 has 15 amino acids. DNA of the CDR3: TGTGCCAGCAGTGAAGCGGAAGGTCTGGGCTCTGAAGCTTTCTTT. Translated: CASSEAEGLGSEAFF.

This clonotype was recorded at least ten times. V is TRBV2 and J is TRBJ2-1, with TRBD1 matching over 8 bases. Germline CDR1 SNHLY, CDR2 FYNNEI. Germline trimming cut 6 bases from V and 4 bases from J; bases unmatched to any gene: 2. The CDR3 length is 13 residues. The CDR3 DNA sequence: TGTGCCAGCAGCGACAGGGGTTACAATGAGCAGTTCTTC. Residues: CASSDRGYNEQFF.

The chain has TRBV30 and TRBJ2-1; D is tentatively TRBD1 or TRBD2 (7 bases each). V shed 4 bases and J shed 14 bases, with 21 bases lying between them. Germline lookup yields CDR1 GTSNPN and CDR2 SVGIG (reference sequence). The CDR3 is 13 residues long. In nucleotides, the CDR3 is TGTGCCTGGACCAGGGGGGGCCGGGACGGCAAGTTCTTC. Its protein product is CAWTRGGRDGKFF.

The J gene is TRBJ1-5, the V gene TRBV28; D ambiguous. V was pared by 2 bases and J by 9 bases, with 8 bases between. Germline CDR1 reads MDHEN; CDR2 reads SYDVKM. The CDR3 runs 12 residues. The CDR3 nucleotides read TGTGCCAGCAGTTTACCCCGCTGGCCCCAGCATTTT. Its protein is CASSLPRWPQHF.

The table lists this clonotype with many counts. CDR3 protein: CASSTSNLIGEYNTIYF. CDR3 nucleotides: TGTGCCAGCAGTACGTCAAACCTAATAGGGGAATACAACACCATATATTTT. The rearrangement uses TRBV12-3 or TRBV12-4 and TRBJ1-3, with D perhaps matching TRBD1 (5 bases). Trimming took off 5 bases at V and 7 bases at J, with 24 bases between the two ends. The CDR3 has 17 amino acids.

This clonotype was counted many times. This rearrangement joins TRBV6-5 to TRBJ2-1; D not resolved. The CDR3 is 13 residues long. The V end lost 2 bases, the J end lost 4 bases, and 6 bases lay between the germline ends. Germline CDR1 is MNHEY and CDR2 is SVGAGI. CDR3 nucleotides: TGTGCCAGCAGTTACGGCGCATACAATGAGCAGTTCTTC. Its protein is CASSYGAYNEQFF.

This clonotype was counted ten times or more. The rearrangement links TRBV15 to TRBJ1-1; D ambiguous. In germline, CDR1 is LNHNV, CDR2 YYDKDF (reference sequence). V was cut by 5 bases and J by 4 bases, with 14 bases left in between. The CDR3 extends over 14 amino acids. CDR3 residues: CATSYRRVPTEAFF. The DNA for the CDR3 is TGTGCCACCAGCTATCGGAGGGTCCCCACTGAAGCTTTCTTT.

This clonotype came up many times. The chain recombines TRBV6-5 with TRBJ1-2; the match to TRBD1 covers 9 bases. The CDR3 contains 15 residues. Germline values: CDR1 MNHEY, CDR2 SVGAGI. With 5 bases clipped from V and 2 bases from J, the junction kept 6 bases outside the gene matches. CDR3 DNA sequence: TGTGCCAGCAGTCCAACCGGGACAGGGAACTATGGCTACACCTTC. Its translation: CASSPTGTGNYGYTF.